A selection of T cell receptor beta chains follows, all from one sample in a study of CD8+CD57+ T cells in acquired aplastic anemia. From the reads, TCRdb called clonotypes with MiXCR, one entry per CDR3 protein. There are about 220,000 distinct CDR3 sequences in the sample; 34% occur only once, and approximately 1.2% lies in the top ten. Sequencing used sorted CD4+, CD8+, or CD8+CD57+ T cells (not recorded which) from PBMCs. Every receptor here comes from a human donor in good health, serving as a control. The CDR3 runs from the conserved cysteine through the conserved F or W. The order of the fields is V gene, clone size, D gene, J gene, CDR3 DNA, CDR3 protein. The D gene is left open where the match is weak. Only part of the rows carry a size: once, few, many, or a class if the clone is expanded.

TRBV2	many	TRBD1	TRBJ1-2	TGTGCCAGCAGTAATCCCGGGACAGGCAACTATGGCTACACCTTC	CASSNPGTGNYGYTF
TRBV11-2	many	.	TRBJ2-3	TGTGCCAGCAGAACTAGCACAGATACGCAGTATTTT	CASRTSTDTQYF
TRBV5-8	once	TRBD2	TRBJ2-5	TGTGCCAGCAGCCCCGGGACTAGATGGGAGACCCAGTACTTC	CASSPGTRWETQYF
TRBV7-2	many	.	TRBJ1-6	TGTGCCAGCAGACGACCGGGCCCCAGGGCCTCACCCCTCCACTTT	CASRRPGPRASPLHF
TRBV4-2	few	TRBD2	TRBJ2-4	TGTGCCAGCAGCCCGGGACTAGTCGACATTCAGTACTTC	CASSPGLVDIQYF
TRBV24-1	few	TRBD1	TRBJ2-7	TGTGCCACCAGTGATCGTCCTCCAGGGGGCCCCGACTACGAGCAGTACTTC	CATSDRPPGGPDYEQYF
TRBV10-3	many	.	TRBJ2-7	TGTGCCATCACCGACCAAGGGGTACTCGAGCAGTACTTC	CAITDQGVLEQYF
TRBV10-2	.	.	TRBJ1-2	TGCGCCAGCAGTGGAGGAGGCTACTATGGCTACACCTTC	CASSGGGYYGYTF
TRBV19	many	.	TRBJ2-3	TGTGCCAGTAGGGAGGGCCCTAGCACAGATACGCAGTATTTT	CASREGPSTDTQYF
TRBV5-1	.	.	TRBJ2-2	TGCGCCAGCAGCTCCCGGACAGTTCGTATTATTGGCACCGGGGAGCTGTTTTTT	CASSSRTVRIIGTGELFF
TRBV5-1	.	TRBD1	TRBJ2-7	TGCGCCAGCAGCCTGACGGGACAGGGGATTTACGAGCAGTACTTC	CASSLTGQGIYEQYF
TRBV12-3/TRBV12-4	.	.	TRBJ2-4	TGTGCCAGCAGTTTGGGCGGAAACATTCAGTACTTC	CASSLGGNIQYF
TRBV2	.	TRBD1	TRBJ1-1	TGTGCCAGCAGTGGGAACAGGGACAGGAACACTGAAGCTTTCTTT	CASSGNRDRNTEAFF
TRBV7-3	.	.	TRBJ2-5	TGTGCCAGCAAGGACGTTGAGAGCCAGTACTTC	CASKDVESQYF
TRBV11-2	few	TRBD1	TRBJ1-1	TGTGCCAGCAGCTCCCACAGGGGGTTCATGAACACTGAAGCTTTCTTT	CASSSHRGFMNTEAFF
TRBV5-1	few	.	TRBJ2-6	TGCGCCAGCAGCTTGGGACAGACCTCTGGGGCCAACGTCCTGACTTTC	CASSLGQTSGANVLTF
TRBV30	many	.	TRBJ1-2	TGTGCCTGGAGTGCGGCAGGATATGGCTACACCTTC	CAWSAAGYGYTF
TRBV7-2	many	TRBD1	TRBJ1-2	TGTGCCAGCAGAGACCCAGGACAGGGGGATGTAGGCTACACCTTC	CASRDPGQGDVGYTF
TRBV12-3/TRBV12-4	few	TRBD2	TRBJ2-3	TGTGCCAGCACCCATAGCGGGAGCGCAGATACGCAGTATTTT	CASTHSGSADTQYF
TRBV10-2	.	.	TRBJ2-7	TGCGCCAGCAGCTTGAGGCCCGACGAGGCGGTCTACGGGCAGTACTTC	CASSLRPDEAVYGQYF
TRBV19	.	.	TRBJ2-7	TGTGCCAGTAGTTTGACTCCGGAGGGCCTCGAGCAGTACTTC	CASSLTPEGLEQYF
TRBV2	many	TRBD1	TRBJ1-2	TGTGCCAGCAGTGATCAGGGGGACTATGGCTACACCTTC	CASSDQGDYGYTF
TRBV15	.	.	TRBJ2-3	TGTGCCACCAGCAGCCCCCAGCCTCTCGGTACGCAGTATTTT	CATSSPQPLGTQYF
TRBV9	.	.	TRBJ1-3	TGTGCCAGCTCTAAATTTAGCGAGAACACCATATATTTT	CASSKFSENTIYF
TRBV7-2	.	TRBD1	TRBJ1-2	TGTGCCAGCAGCCCCGGGACAGCGTTCTATGGCTACACCTTC	CASSPGTAFYGYTF
TRBV5-1	few	.	TRBJ1-1	TGCGCCAGCAGCATAGATGTTGTCGCGTACACTGAAGCTTTCTTT	CASSIDVVAYTEAFF
TRBV10-3	.	.	TRBJ2-2	TGTGCCATCAGTGAGGGGGTCTCCGGGGAGCTGTTTTTT	CAISEGVSGELFF
TRBV30	.	.	TRBJ1-2	TGTGCCTGGAGGGGGCTCGGTGTAGGGCACGTCTATGGCTACACCTTC	CAWRGLGVGHVYGYTF
TRBV10-1	many	.	TRBJ2-7	TGCGCCAGCAGTGAGGCAGGGTCGAACTACGAGCAGTACTTC	CASSEAGSNYEQYF
TRBV12-3/TRBV12-4	many	TRBD2	TRBJ2-7	TGTGCCAGCAGTTATCGAGCGGGAGGGCCCTACGAGCAGTACTTC	CASSYRAGGPYEQYF
TRBV20-1	many	TRBD1	TRBJ2-5	TGCAGTGCTAGACCCGGGACAGGGGTAGAGACCCAGTACTTC	CSARPGTGVETQYF
TRBV5-1	many	.	TRBJ2-7	TGCGCCAGCAGCCCTCCGGACGGGACCCTATCCTACGAGCAGTACTTC	CASSPPDGTLSYEQYF
TRBV28	.	TRBD2	TRBJ2-7	TGTGCCAGCAGTTGGCTAGCGGGTTTGGGAGAGCAGTACTTC	CASSWLAGLGEQYF
TRBV20-1	.	TRBD2	TRBJ2-5	TGCAGTGCTAGAAGCGGGGGGGGCCCAGAGACCCAGTACTTC	CSARSGGGPETQYF
TRBV5-4	.	.	TRBJ2-3	TGTGCCAGCGGACTACCTTACCTAGATACGCAGTATTTT	CASGLPYLDTQYF
TRBV10-3	.	.	TRBJ2-3	TGTGCCATCAGTGAGTCAACGGGATCGATGGGCACAGATACGCAGTATTTT	CAISESTGSMGTDTQYF
TRBV15	few	TRBD1	TRBJ2-3	TGTGCCACCAGCAGTCCCCTCGGACAGGGCGGTCGAGATACGCAGTATTTT	CATSSPLGQGGRDTQYF
TRBV19	many	.	TRBJ1-4	TGTGCCAGTAGTCTAAACGGGATTTCCCTGTTTTTT	CASSLNGISLFF
TRBV2	many	TRBD1	TRBJ1-4	TGTGCCAGCAGCCGGACAGGATCCGAAAAACTGTTTTTT	CASSRTGSEKLFF
TRBV14	.	.	TRBJ2-7	TGTGCCAGCAGCCAGGTTACAGGCCTAAACTCCTACGAGCAGTACTTC	CASSQVTGLNSYEQYF
TRBV7-2	.	TRBD1	TRBJ2-5	TGTGCCAGCAGCTTACAGGGGGTTTTACTAGAGACCCAGTACTTC	CASSLQGVLLETQYF
TRBV5-1	.	.	TRBJ1-4	TGCGCCAGCAGCTTGTGGGGGGACCCCCAATCTAATGAAAAACTGTTTTTT	CASSLWGDPQSNEKLFF
TRBV7-2	many	.	TRBJ1-2	TGTGCCAGCAGCTTTTTCAGCTTCTATGGCTACACCTTC	CASSFFSFYGYTF
TRBV7-3	.	.	TRBJ1-1	TGTGCCAGCAGTAAAGAGCCAGGGATGAACACTGAAGCTTTCTTT	CASSKEPGMNTEAFF
TRBV7-8	.	TRBD1	TRBJ2-7	TGTGCCAGCAGCTTATGGGGACAGGAGCAGTACTTC	CASSLWGQEQYF
TRBV5-6	many	.	TRBJ1-2	TGTGCCAGCAGCTTGGCCGGGCAGGGCATATATGGCTACACCTTC	CASSLAGQGIYGYTF
TRBV20-1	many	.	TRBJ1-1	TGCAGTGCTAGAGAGGGGGGTACTGAAGCTTTCTTT	CSAREGGTEAFF
TRBV2	many	.	TRBJ2-7	TGTGCCAGCAGCGGGGAACTATTCTACGAGCAGTACTTC	CASSGELFYEQYF
TRBV6-1	many	.	TRBJ1-3	TGTGCCAGCAGTCACCCCCGCTCTGGAAACACCATATATTTT	CASSHPRSGNTIYF
TRBV7-2	.	TRBD2	TRBJ2-7	TGTGCCAGTTCGGAGGTAGCGGGAGTCCCCGAGCAGTACTTC	CASSEVAGVPEQYF
TRBV3-1	.	.	TRBJ2-1	TGTGCCAGCAGCCCCGCCCTGGGTGAGCAGTTCTTC	CASSPALGEQFF
TRBV20-1	few	.	TRBJ1-2	TGCAGTGCTAGAAGGGGATCCTATGGCTACACCTTC	CSARRGSYGYTF
TRBV25-1	.	TRBD2	TRBJ2-7	TGTGCCAGCTTCGGGGGGACTTACGAGCAGTACTTC	CASFGGTYEQYF
TRBV5-1	.	TRBD2	TRBJ2-3	TGCGCCAGCAGCTCTGGGCGGACTAGTACGTCCGATACGCAGTATTTT	CASSSGRTSTSDTQYF
TRBV5-1	many	TRBD1	TRBJ2-7	TGCGCCAGTAGGGTCTGGGACAGTAGGGTTCGCGAGCAGTACTTC	CASRVWDSRVREQYF
TRBV7-9	.	TRBD1	TRBJ1-1	TGTGCCAGCAGCTTAGCTGGGACAGCGGGTGAAGCTTTCTTT	CASSLAGTAGEAFF
TRBV29-1	.	.	TRBJ2-1	TGCAGCGTTGAAGATATGGATAGCCCCTACAATGAGCAGTTCTTC	CSVEDMDSPYNEQFF
TRBV7-3	.	TRBD1	TRBJ2-1	TGTGCCAGCAGCTCTCGACAGGGGTTTTACAATGAGCAGTTCTTC	CASSSRQGFYNEQFF